Presented here are 20 T cell receptor beta chains from one specimen sequenced in a study of blood T cell repertoires in COVID-19. The data were produced by immunoSEQ multiplex PCR, yet TCRdb's version contains in-frame clones alone and is incomplete. The sample carries 35,000 to 40,000 clones, about 74% recorded once. Sequenced material: peripheral blood. The source of these receptors is a man in his 70s with COVID-19, enrolled during active disease.

This clone appeared once. The chain has TRBV3-1 (or the pseudogene TRBV3-2) and TRBJ2-7, with no clear D. V dropped 0 bases and J dropped 0 bases, with 12 bases sitting between them. Germline CDR1 LGHDT, CDR2 YNNKEL (reference sequence). CDR3 length: 16 amino acids. In DNA form, the CDR3 reads TGTGCCAGCAGCCAAGACCCGGTTTATGTCTCCTACGAGCAGTACTTC. Its protein product is CASSQDPVYVSYEQYF.

This clone was found a few times. The chain uses TRBV19 and TRBJ1-1; TRBD1 matches 7 bases. The V and J ends lost 6 bases and 8 bases, in that order; junction bases with no gene match: 3. CDR3 size: 11 residues. Germline V gene data show CDR1 as LNHDA and CDR2 as SQIVND (reference sequence). Written as DNA, the CDR3 is TGTGCCAGTAGCCAACAGGGGGAAGCTTTCTTT. It translates to CASSQQGEAFF.

V gene TRBV9 combines with J gene TRBJ1-2; D possibly corresponds to TRBD1 (6 bases). Germline V gene sequence: CDR1 SGDLS, CDR2 YYNGEE. V gave up 0 bases and J gave up 6 bases, with 12 bases separating them. This CDR3 comprises 14 residues. The chain's CDR3 is CASSVVLQGHGYTF. CDR3 coding DNA: TGTGCCAGCAGCGTAGTTTTACAGGGCCATGGCTACACCTTC.

This clone was found a few times. The chain is built from TRBV5-5 and TRBJ1-1, with TRBD1 matching over 7 bases. From germline, CDR1 is SGHKS and CDR2 YYEKEE (reference sequence). V was pared by 4 bases and J by 8 bases, with 8 bases of the junction left unmatched. The length of the CDR3 is 13 residues. The CDR3 DNA sequence: TGTGCCAGCAGCCTCACCGGACAGGCCGAAGCTTTCTTT. Translating gives CASSLTGQAEAFF.

The V and J genes are TRBV7-8 and TRBJ2-7; 8 bases line up with TRBD1. The CDR3 has 17 amino acids. The V gene's germline CDR1 is SGHVS and CDR2 FQNEAQ. V was pared by 1 base and J by 5 bases, with 13 bases of the junction left unmatched. CDR3 in amino acids: CASSLGLRDRGAHEQYF. The CDR3 DNA reads TGTGCCAGCAGCTTAGGACTCCGTGACAGGGGTGCCCACGAGCAGTACTTC. The whole variable domain, filled in from reference TRBV7-8 and TRBJ2-7, reads GAGVSQSPRYKVAKRGQDVALRCDPISGHVSLFWYQQALGQGPEFLTYFQNEAQLDKSGLPSDRFFAERPEGSVSTLKIQRTQQEDSAVYLCASSLGLRDRGAHEQYFGPGTRLTVT.

The chain employs TRBV6-2 or TRBV6-3 and TRBJ2-3, with 9 positions matching TRBD1. Germline V lookup: CDR1 MNHEY, CDR2 SVGEGT. V lost 2 bases to trimming and J lost 3 bases; unmatched junction nucleotides: 3. There are 15 residues in the CDR3. The CDR3 DNA follows: TGTGCCAGCAGTTACGGACAGGGGAGGACAGATACGCAGTATTTT. It yields the protein CASSYGQGRTDTQYF.

This rearrangement joins TRBV11-3 to TRBJ2-1, with TRBD2 matching 10 bases. The length of the CDR3 is 15 residues. Germline trimming cut 1 base from V and 5 bases from J; bases unmatched to any gene: 2. Germline V CDR1 and CDR2: SGHNT, YENEEA. CDR3 DNA sequence: TGTGCCAGCAGCTTAGGGACTAGCGGAGACAATGAGCAGTTCTTC. This encodes CASSLGTSGDNEQFF.

The chain uses TRBV6-2 or TRBV6-3 and TRBJ1-2; D gene ambiguous. V lost 5 bases and J 2 bases, leaving 12 bases between the germline ends. The germline CDR1 and CDR2 sequences are MNHEY and SVGEGT. The CDR3 consists of 14 residues. The CDR3 sequence is CASSDRTGNYGYTF. The CDR3 DNA follows: TGTGCCAGCAGTGACCGGACGGGAAACTATGGCTACACCTTC.

The chain couples TRBV25-1 to TRBJ2-2; 7 bases line up with TRBD1. Germline trimming cut 11 bases from V and 0 bases from J; bases unmatched to any gene: 9. CDR3 length equals 15 residues. CDR1 is MGHDK, CDR2 SYGVNS, per germline. The CDR3 here is CASLKGTANTGELFF. Written as DNA, the CDR3 is TGTGCCTCGCTGAAGGGGACAGCGAACACCGGGGAGCTGTTTTTT.

The chain links TRBV7-2 to TRBJ2-7; D possibly corresponds to TRBD1 (6 bases). Germline V gives CDR1 SGHTA, CDR2 FQGNSA. Trimming took 1 base from V and 6 from J, leaving 16 bases between them. The CDR3 covers 15 residues. CDR3 DNA sequence: TGTGCCAGCAGCTTAGACAGGGTATCTCGAGGCGAGCAGTACTTC. Its translation is CASSLDRVSRGEQYF.

For the CDR3, the DNA is TGTGCCAGCAGCTCCCAGGGCACTGAAGCTTTCTTT. Residues: CASSSQGTEAFF. The V gene is TRBV7-3, the J gene TRBJ1-1, with D maybe TRBD1 (5 bases). The CDR3 covers 12 residues. Trimming removed 4 bases at V and 4 bases at J, with 7 bases between. CDR1 SGHTA and CDR2 FQGTGA come from the germline V gene.

The V gene is TRBV28, the J gene TRBJ2-7; TRBD1 might be the D (6 bases). Germline V gene sequence: CDR1 MDHEN, CDR2 SYDVKM. Trimming removed 2 bases at V and 6 bases at J, with 11 bases between. The CDR3 runs 13 residues. CDR3 sequence (DNA): TGTGCCAGCAGTTTAACCCGAGGGGGCGAGCAGTACTTC. Translating gives CASSLTRGGEQYF.

The chain couples TRBV4-3 to TRBJ2-6; TRBD1 is a possible D gene (5 bases). The V end was cut by 0 bases, the J end by 0 bases, with 12 bases between. This CDR3 has 18 amino acids. Germline V gene sequence: CDR1 LGHNA, CDR2 YSLEER. In DNA form, the CDR3 reads TGCGCCAGCAGCCAAGATTGGCTAAGGGGCTCTGGGGCCAACGTCCTGACTTTC. Its translation: CASSQDWLRGSGANVLTF.

The chain recombines TRBV28 with TRBJ2-2, with a possible D match to TRBD2 (5 bases). The V gene's germline CDR1 is MDHEN and CDR2 SYDVKM. CDR3 length equals 15 residues. V lost 6 bases and J 2 bases, leaving 13 bases between the germline ends. The CDR3, as DNA: TGTGCCAGCAGATCGAAGCGGATAAACACCGGGGAGCTGTTTTTT. Its protein product is CASRSKRINTGELFF.

The rearrangement links TRBV15 to TRBJ1-5; 7 bases fit TRBD1. Germline V gene data show CDR1 as LNHNV and CDR2 as YYDKDF (reference sequence). The CDR3 runs to 14 residues. V lost 6 bases to trimming and J lost 8 bases; unmatched junction nucleotides: 10. The CDR3 DNA sequence: TGTGCCACCAGTCGGGGACAGCGTCCAGAGCCCCAGCATTTT. Translating gives CATSRGQRPEPQHF.

V usage is TRBV6-2 or TRBV6-3 and J usage is TRBJ1-2; D is undetermined. Germline V gene data show CDR1 as MNHEY and CDR2 as SVGEGT. The germline V and J ends were trimmed by 2 bases and 4 bases, with 8 bases remaining between them. This CDR3 is built from 13 residues. DNA for the CDR3: TGTGCCAGCAGTTACGTCGGCGGCTATGGCTACACCTTC. This codes for CASSYVGGYGYTF.

CDR3 region: CASSSLTGNEQFF. The CDR3 coding sequence is TGTGCCAGCAGTTCCTTGACAGGGAATGAGCAGTTCTTC. The chain is built from TRBV27 and TRBJ2-1; 7 nucleotides align to TRBD1. Germline V lookup: CDR1 MNHEY, CDR2 SMNVEV (reference sequence). Unmatched junction bases numbered 4, after V lost 4 bases and J lost 7 bases. There are 13 residues in the CDR3.

The V call is TRBV28, the J call TRBJ1-2; 10 bases line up with TRBD1. Germline CDR1 MDHEN, CDR2 SYDVKM. The CDR3 length is 15 residues. V trimming: 10 bases; J trimming: 0 bases; junction bases outside the gene matches: 8. The DNA for the CDR3 is TGTGCCACCGTGGACAGGGGGTTCACTAACTATGGCTACACCTTC. Translated: CATVDRGFTNYGYTF.

This clone was counted only a few times. The chain joins TRBV5-1 to TRBJ1-6; a weak D match, TRBD1 (5 bases). CDR1 and CDR2 from the germline V gene are SGHRS and YFSETQ. The CDR3 is 13 amino acids. V lost 1 base and J 9 bases, leaving 8 bases between the germline ends. The CDR3 DNA reads TGCGCCAGCAGCTTGAAGACAGTTTCACCCCTCCACTTT. Amino acids: CASSLKTVSPLHF.

The V gene is TRBV7-8, the J gene TRBJ1-4, with 11 positions matching TRBD1. Trimming took 1 base from V and 7 from J; bases not matched to a gene: 5. CDR3 length equals 16 residues. From germline, CDR1 is SGHVS and CDR2 FQNEAQ. CDR3 in amino acids: CASSLVVGQGGEKLFF. DNA of the CDR3: TGTGCCAGCAGCTTAGTCGTGGGACAGGGGGGTGAAAAACTGTTTTTT.